Listed below are T cell receptor beta chains from one sample, sequenced in a study of cytomegalovirus exposure and HLA in healthy donors. TCRdb's copy holds only in-frame clones and misses some; the assay was immunoSEQ multiplex PCR. Its clone listing holds under 150,000 clones. The sample comprised PBMCs. Receptors were obtained from a man aged 35 to 55 in good health and CMV-seronegative. Both conserved end residues are part of each CDR3. The D gene is left open where the match is weak. Where a row states a size, it is once, few, many or the class of an expanded clone; other rows omit it.

V	D	J	size	CDR3	DNA
TRBV2	NA	TRBJ2-2	NA	CASSLTGNTGELFF	TGTGCCAGCAGCCTGACAGGGAACACCGGGGAGCTGTTTTTT
TRBV5-4	NA	TRBJ1-5	NA	CASSLSPRANQPQHF	TGTGCCAGCAGCTTATCTCCAAGAGCAAATCAGCCCCAGCATTTT
TRBV5-4	NA	TRBJ2-2	NA	CASSALGAANTGELFF	TGTGCCAGCAGCGCACTTGGGGCCGCGAACACCGGGGAGCTGTTTTTT
TRBV28	NA	TRBJ1-1	NA	CASSLEGTHTEAFF	TGTGCCAGCAGTTTGGAGGGGACGCACACTGAAGCTTTCTTT
TRBV6-1	NA	TRBJ1-6	NA	CASTVSRNSPLHF	TGTGCCAGCACTGTTTCCAGGAATTCACCCCTCCACTTT
TRBV7-2	NA	TRBJ2-2	NA	CASVPSWATGELFF	TGTGCCAGCGTCCCTAGCTGGGCCACCGGGGAGCTGTTTTTT
TRBV6-1	NA	TRBJ1-1	NA	CASSESPGRTEAFF	TGTGCCAGCAGTGAATCCCCGGGAAGGACTGAAGCTTTCTTT
TRBV5-4	TRBD1	TRBJ1-5	NA	CASSQDPGQGNQPQHF	TGTGCCAGCAGCCAAGATCCGGGACAGGGGAATCAGCCCCAGCATTTT
TRBV6-5	NA	TRBJ1-1	NA	CASSQRPNRNTEAFF	TGTGCCAGCAGCCAACGCCCGAATAGGAACACTGAAGCTTTCTTT
TRBV9	NA	TRBJ2-2	NA	CASSAGHANTGELFF	TGTGCCAGCAGCGCGGGACACGCGAACACCGGGGAGCTGTTTTTT
TRBV18	TRBD1	TRBJ1-2	NA	CASSPGTGNYGYTF	TGTGCCAGCTCACCCGGGACAGGGAACTATGGCTACACCTTC
TRBV21-1	NA	TRBJ2-7	NA	CASSKAGTGFEQYF	TGTGCCAGCAGCAAAGCGGGGACAGGGTTCGAGCAGTACTTC
TRBV19	NA	TRBJ1-2	NA	CASSPRGQSNYGYTF	TGTGCCAGTAGTCCCCGAGGACAGTCAAACTATGGCTACACCTTC
TRBV5-1	NA	TRBJ2-7	NA	CASSLESARGIDEQYF	TGCGCCAGCAGCTTGGAAAGCGCCAGGGGAATAGACGAGCAGTACTTC
TRBV13	NA	TRBJ1-1	NA	CASSSRPRTEAFF	TGTGCCAGCAGCTCCCGACCTAGGACTGAAGCTTTCTTT
TRBV6-5	NA	TRBJ1-2	NA	CATQTNYGYTF	TGTGCCACCCAGACTAACTATGGCTACACCTTC
TRBV7-9	NA	TRBJ1-4	NA	CASSLDGGNEKLFF	TGTGCCAGCAGCTTAGATGGAGGGAATGAAAAACTGTTTTTT
TRBV6-5	TRBD1	TRBJ1-1	NA	CASRETGGDTEAFF	TGTGCCAGCAGGGAAACAGGGGGCGACACTGAAGCTTTCTTT
TRBV2	NA	TRBJ2-7	NA	CASSIQGFYEQYF	TGTGCCAGCAGCATTCAGGGTTTCTACGAGCAGTACTTC
TRBV19	NA	TRBJ2-6	NA	CASSTGWVAGANVLTF	TGTGCCAGTAGTACGGGTTGGGTAGCTGGGGCCAACGTCCTGACTTTC
TRBV5-1	NA	TRBJ2-2	NA	CASSLATNTGELFF	TGCGCCAGCAGCTTGGCCACGAACACCGGGGAGCTGTTTTTT
TRBV6-5	TRBD2	TRBJ2-5	NA	CAFGGAAGEGETQYF	TGTGCCTTCGGGGGGGCAGCTGGGGAAGGAGAGACCCAGTACTTC
TRBV19	NA	TRBJ1-5	NA	CASSETERGNQPQHF	TGTGCCAGTAGTGAGACGGAGCGTGGCAATCAGCCCCAGCATTTT
TRBV6-1	NA	TRBJ2-5	NA	CASSELAFPRETQYF	TGTGCCAGCAGCGAGCTAGCTTTTCCAAGGGAGACCCAGTACTTC
TRBV7-9	TRBD1	TRBJ2-7	NA	CASSLAGQPREQYF	TGTGCCAGCAGCTTAGCGGGACAGCCTCGGGAGCAGTACTTC
TRBV18	NA	TRBJ1-2	NA	CASSLVTGGRDGYTF	TGTGCCAGCTCACTAGTTACGGGGGGACGCGATGGCTACACCTTC
TRBV10-1	NA	TRBJ2-2	NA	CASTELTGELFF	TGCGCCAGCACCGAGTTAACCGGGGAGCTGTTTTTT
TRBV5-1	TRBD2	TRBJ2-7	NA	CASSPRGDSYEQYF	TGCGCCAGCAGCCCACGGGGGGACTCCTACGAGCAGTACTTC
TRBV5-4	TRBD2	TRBJ2-3	NA	CASSTGLAGFRTDTQYF	TGTGCCAGCAGCACGGGACTAGCGGGGTTCCGCACAGATACGCAGTATTTT
TRBV7-2	TRBD1	TRBJ2-1	NA	CASRKTGGGNEQFF	TGTGCCAGCAGAAAGACAGGGGGAGGCAATGAGCAGTTCTTC
TRBV13	TRBD1	TRBJ1-1	NA	CASSLTGEHTEAFF	TGTGCCAGCAGCCTAACAGGGGAGCACACTGAAGCTTTCTTT
TRBV29-1	TRBD1	TRBJ2-3	NA	CSVGGDRGTLYTQYF	TGCAGCGTTGGAGGGGACAGGGGTACATTATATACGCAGTATTTT
TRBV11-2	NA	TRBJ2-7	NA	CASSPPGSYEQYF	TGTGCCAGCAGCCCTCCAGGGTCCTACGAGCAGTACTTC
TRBV27	NA	TRBJ2-5	NA	CASSLTSRGDQETQYF	TGTGCCAGCAGCCTCACCTCGCGGGGAGACCAAGAGACCCAGTACTTC
TRBV19	NA	TRBJ1-6	NA	CASSATGTYNSPLHF	TGTGCCAGTAGTGCGACAGGTACCTATAATTCACCCCTCCACTTT
TRBV9	TRBD1	TRBJ2-7	NA	CASSRTGRGEQYF	TGTGCCAGCAGCAGGACAGGGCGCGGGGAGCAGTACTTC
TRBV5-6	TRBD1	TRBJ2-7	NA	CASSARDRGSYEQYF	TGTGCCAGCAGCGCCCGGGACAGGGGATCCTACGAGCAGTACTTC
TRBV13	TRBD2	TRBJ2-3	NA	CASSSLRLAGDQNTDTQYF	TGTGCCAGCAGCTCCCTCCGGCTAGCGGGGGATCAAAACACAGATACGCAGTATTTT
TRBV10-3	TRBD1	TRBJ1-2	NA	CAISQGAQGYTF	TGTGCCATTTCACAGGGGGCGCAGGGCTACACCTTC
TRBV5-4	NA	TRBJ1-3	medium-sized	CASSPGGTSSGNTIYF	TGTGCCAGCAGCCCGGGGGGTACAAGCTCTGGAAACACCATATATTTT
TRBV5-4	NA	TRBJ2-7	NA	CASSLGGRGAYEQYF	TGTGCCAGCAGCTTGGGAGGGCGAGGTGCCTACGAGCAGTACTTC
TRBV6-5	TRBD1	TRBJ1-2	NA	CASSYSSGTGGLYTF	TGTGCCAGCAGTTACTCTTCCGGGACAGGGGGCCTCTACACCTTC
TRBV29-1	TRBD1	TRBJ2-5	NA	CSVVTGASWETQYF	TGCAGCGTGGTGACAGGGGCTTCTTGGGAGACCCAGTACTTC
TRBV18	TRBD1	TRBJ1-2	NA	CASSPYTGGQGPEGYTF	TGTGCCAGCTCACCATATACCGGTGGACAGGGGCCTGAGGGCTACACCTTC
TRBV6-5	NA	TRBJ2-2	NA	CASSYLGFRGGELFF	TGTGCCAGCAGTTATTTAGGGTTTAGGGGCGGGGAGCTGTTTTTT
TRBV4-3	TRBD2	TRBJ2-7	NA	CASSQDIGLAGAYEQYF	TGCGCCAGCAGCCAAGATATTGGCTTAGCGGGGGCCTACGAGCAGTACTTC
TRBV5-1	NA	TRBJ2-3	NA	CASSLGRGTDTQYF	TGCGCCAGCAGCTTGGGCAGGGGTACAGATACGCAGTATTTT
TRBV19	NA	TRBJ2-7	NA	CASQDTGSYEQYF	TGTGCCAGCCAAGACACCGGCTCCTACGAGCAGTACTTC
TRBV4-3	TRBD1	TRBJ2-7	NA	CASSFDRGHSYEQYF	TGCGCCAGCAGCTTTGACAGGGGGCACTCCTACGAGCAGTACTTC
TRBV7-3	NA	TRBJ1-1	NA	CASSLSRGTEAFF	TGTGCCAGCAGCTTAAGCAGGGGAACTGAAGCTTTCTTT
TRBV2	TRBD2	TRBJ2-7	NA	CASSLAGALSYEQYF	TGTGCCAGCAGTCTAGCGGGGGCCCTCTCCTACGAGCAGTACTTC
TRBV6-5	NA	TRBJ1-2	NA	CASSPRVSNYGYTF	TGTGCCAGCAGTCCCCGGGTTAGTAACTATGGCTACACCTTC
TRBV19	TRBD1	TRBJ1-4	NA	CASSIAPGQAEKYKLFF	TGTGCCAGTAGTATAGCACCTGGACAGGCCGAAAAATACAAACTGTTTTTT